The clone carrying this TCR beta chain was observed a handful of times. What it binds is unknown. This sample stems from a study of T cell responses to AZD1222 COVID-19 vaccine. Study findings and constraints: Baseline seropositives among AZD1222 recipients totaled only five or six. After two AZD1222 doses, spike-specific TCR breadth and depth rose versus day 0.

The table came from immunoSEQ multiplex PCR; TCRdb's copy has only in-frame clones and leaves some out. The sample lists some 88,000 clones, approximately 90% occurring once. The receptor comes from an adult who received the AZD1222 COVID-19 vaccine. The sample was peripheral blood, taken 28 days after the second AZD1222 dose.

The CDR3, as DNA: TGTGCCAGCAGCGTAGCTACGAGCTACTCTGGAAACACCATATATTTT. The encoded protein is CASSVATSYSGNTIYF. The V gene is TRBV9, the J gene TRBJ1-3; D gene ambiguous. CDR1 and CDR2 from the germline V gene are SGDLS and YYNGEE. The length of the CDR3 is 16 residues. Trimming took off 0 bases at V and 0 bases at J, with 10 bases between the two ends.